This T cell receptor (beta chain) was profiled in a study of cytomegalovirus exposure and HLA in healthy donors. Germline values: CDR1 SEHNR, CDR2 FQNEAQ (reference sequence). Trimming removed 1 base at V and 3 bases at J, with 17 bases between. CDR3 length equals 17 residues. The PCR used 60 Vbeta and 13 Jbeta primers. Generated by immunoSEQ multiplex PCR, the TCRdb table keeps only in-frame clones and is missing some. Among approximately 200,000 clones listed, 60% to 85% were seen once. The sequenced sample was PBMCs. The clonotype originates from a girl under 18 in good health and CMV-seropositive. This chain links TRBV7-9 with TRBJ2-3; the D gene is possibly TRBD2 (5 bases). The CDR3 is CASSLVGSAVITDTQYF. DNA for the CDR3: TGTGCCAGCAGCTTAGTCGGATCAGCGGTGATTACAGATACGCAGTATTTT.